This paragraph reports one T cell receptor (beta chain). The antigen is not known. J lost 6 bases, V lost 2 bases, and 6 bases had no gene match. Germline CDR1 is SGDLS and CDR2 is YYNGEE. This CDR3 region has 14 residues. Here immunoSEQ multiplex PCR was the method, and the copy in TCRdb shows in-frame clones only, minus some. The table has 350,000 to 450,000 clones, about 80% seen once. Treatment defined: 15 to 20 received Ad26.COV2.S at low or high dose, single or two shots; several received placebo; per-sample allocation not given. Each sample was drawn 63 days after the first injection (of vaccine or placebo). These data come from a study of Ad26.COV2.S vaccination and SARS-CoV-2 variants. Study-wide points: Quantification of TCR breadth and depth may have yielded underestimates of total T cell responses. It was found that vaccine and placebo recipients had similar non-spike TCR breadth.

This clonotype was obtained from a person aged 18 to 59 who received the Ad26.COV2.S COVID-19 vaccine or a placebo. The sequencing used peripheral blood, collected in a trial of Ad26.COV2.S vaccine versus placebo. This sequence joins TRBV9 and TRBJ2-7; 9 bases align to TRBD1. CDR3 coding DNA: TGTGCCAGCAGCGTCCGGGACAGGGCCTCCGAGCAGTACTTC. Protein sequence: CASSVRDRASEQYF.